This TCR beta chain was recorded in a study of T cells in Graves' hyperthyroidism and ophthalmopathy. This clonotype was found a few times. Amplification of TCR beta CDR3 regions used RNA as the template. The TCR CDR3 first-round RT-PCR relied on the HTBI primer set. From the multiplex PCR reads, TCRdb called clonotypes with MiXCR, one entry per CDR3 protein. The sample consists of hundreds of thousands of distinct CDR3 sequences, around 15% of them appearing once. The CDR3 totals 16 residues. V trimming: 3 bases; J trimming: 3 bases; junction bases outside the gene matches: 8. Germline CDR1 and CDR2: LGHNA and YSLEER.

The V gene is TRBV4-3, the J gene TRBJ2-1, with 7 bases aligning to TRBD1. This TCR derives from a woman in her late teens or twenties with Graves' hyperthyroidism. The specimen was blood. CDR3 loop: CASSHTTGPRYNEQFF. CDR3 nucleotides: TGCGCCAGCAGCCATACGACAGGGCCCCGCTACAATGAGCAGTTCTTC.